This TCR beta chain was sequenced in a study of human T cells and chemical hapten exposure. Study background: In the approximately 24-week study, patients were dosed weekly with diphenylcyclopropenone on the scalp throughout.

Unique molecular identifiers were attached to individual cDNA molecules during library preparation. TCRdb called the RACE reads again in MiXCR, with one record for every CDR3 protein. This sample has roughly 48,000 distinct CDR3 sequences, with 9.5% to 12% found just once. V dropped 4 bases and J dropped 3 bases, with 7 bases sitting between them. From germline, CDR1 is SNHLY and CDR2 FYNNEI. There are 13 residues in the CDR3. Time point noted: patch test 1, 2 weeks after DPC sensitization. Treatment given: therapeutic diphenylcyclopropenone sensitization with weekly scalp DPC. Unfractionated whole blood served as the source for total RNA extraction.

The receptor comes from a woman aged 40 to 50 with alopecia areata. Some clones in this sample may be carry-over from other donors' samples. This chain joins TRBV2 and TRBJ2-1; D gene unclear. The sample in question was whole blood, obtained in connection with sensitization to the hapten diphenylcyclopropenone (DPC). The CDR3 reads CASSASSYNEQFF. CDR3 coding DNA: TGTGCCAGCAGTGCATCCAGCTACAATGAGCAGTTCTTC.